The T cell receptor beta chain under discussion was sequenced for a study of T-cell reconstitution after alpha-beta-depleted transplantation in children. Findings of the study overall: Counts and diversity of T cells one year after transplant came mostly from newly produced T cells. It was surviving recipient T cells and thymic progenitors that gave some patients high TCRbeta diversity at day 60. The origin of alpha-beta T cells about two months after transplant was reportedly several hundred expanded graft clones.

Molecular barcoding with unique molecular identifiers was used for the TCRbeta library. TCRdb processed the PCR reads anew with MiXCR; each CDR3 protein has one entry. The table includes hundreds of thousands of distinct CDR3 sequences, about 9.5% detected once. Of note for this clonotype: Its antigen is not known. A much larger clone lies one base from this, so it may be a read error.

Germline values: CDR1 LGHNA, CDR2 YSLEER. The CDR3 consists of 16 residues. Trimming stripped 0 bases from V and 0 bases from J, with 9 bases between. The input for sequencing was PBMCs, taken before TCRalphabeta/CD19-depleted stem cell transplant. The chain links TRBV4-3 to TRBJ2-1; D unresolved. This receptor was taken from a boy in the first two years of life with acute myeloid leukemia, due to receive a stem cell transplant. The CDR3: CASSQDLTGSYNEQFF. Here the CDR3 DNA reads TGCGCCAGCAGCCAAGACCTGACTGGCTCCTACAATGAGCAGTTCTTC.